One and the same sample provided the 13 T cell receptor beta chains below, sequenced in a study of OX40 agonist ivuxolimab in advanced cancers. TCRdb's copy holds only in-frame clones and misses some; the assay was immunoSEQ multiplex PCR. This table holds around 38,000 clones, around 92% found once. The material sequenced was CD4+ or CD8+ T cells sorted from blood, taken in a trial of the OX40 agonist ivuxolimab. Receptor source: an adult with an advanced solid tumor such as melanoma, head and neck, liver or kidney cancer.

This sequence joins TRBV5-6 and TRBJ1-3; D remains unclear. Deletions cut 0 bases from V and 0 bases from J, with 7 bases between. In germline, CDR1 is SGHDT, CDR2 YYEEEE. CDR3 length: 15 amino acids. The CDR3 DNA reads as TGTGCCAGCAGCTTGGGAGGGTACTCTGGAAACACCATATATTTT. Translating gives CASSLGGYSGNTIYF. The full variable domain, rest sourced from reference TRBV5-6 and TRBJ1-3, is DAGVTQSPTHLIKTRGQQVTLRCSPKSGHDTVSWYQQALGQGPQFIFQYYEEEERQRGNFPDRFSGHQFPNYSSELNVNALLLGDSALYLCASSLGGYSGNTIYFGEGSWLTVV.

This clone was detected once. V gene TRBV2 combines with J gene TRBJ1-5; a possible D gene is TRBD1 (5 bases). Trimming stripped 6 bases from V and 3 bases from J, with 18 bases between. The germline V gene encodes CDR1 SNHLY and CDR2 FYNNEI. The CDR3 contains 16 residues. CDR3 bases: TGTGCCAGCAGGGCGGGCAGGGCGACCCACAATCAGCCCCAGCATTTT. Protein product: CASRAGRATHNQPQHF.

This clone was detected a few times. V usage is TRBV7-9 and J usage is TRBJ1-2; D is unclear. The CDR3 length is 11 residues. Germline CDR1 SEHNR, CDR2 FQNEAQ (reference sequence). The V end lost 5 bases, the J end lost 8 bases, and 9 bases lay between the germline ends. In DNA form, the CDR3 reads TGTGCCAGCAGCCAAGTGGGGGGCTACACCTTC. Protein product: CASSQVGGYTF.

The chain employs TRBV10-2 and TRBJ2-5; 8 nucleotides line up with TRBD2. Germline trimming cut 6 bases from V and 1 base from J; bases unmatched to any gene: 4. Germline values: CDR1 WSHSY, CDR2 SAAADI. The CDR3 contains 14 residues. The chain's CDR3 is CASRSSGSQETQYF. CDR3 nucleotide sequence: TGCGCCAGCAGGTCTAGCGGGTCCCAAGAGACCCAGTACTTC.

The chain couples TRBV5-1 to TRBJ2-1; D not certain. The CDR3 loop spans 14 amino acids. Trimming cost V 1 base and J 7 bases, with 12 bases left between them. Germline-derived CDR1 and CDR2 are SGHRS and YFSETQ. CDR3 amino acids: CASSLSGGGNEQFF. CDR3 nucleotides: TGCGCCAGCAGCTTGTCCGGTGGTGGGAATGAGCAGTTCTTC.

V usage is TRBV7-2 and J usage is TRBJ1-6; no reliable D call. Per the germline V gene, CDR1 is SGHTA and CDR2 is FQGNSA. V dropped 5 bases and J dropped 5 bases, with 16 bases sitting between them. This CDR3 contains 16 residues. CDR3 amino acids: CASSPGMVGNNSPLHF. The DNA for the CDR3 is TGTGCCAGCAGCCCTGGAATGGTGGGGAATAATTCACCCCTCCACTTT.

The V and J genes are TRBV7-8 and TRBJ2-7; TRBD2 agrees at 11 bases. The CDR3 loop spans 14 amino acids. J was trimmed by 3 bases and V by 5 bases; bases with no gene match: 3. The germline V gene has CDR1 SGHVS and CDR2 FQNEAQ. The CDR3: CASSPGTSGYEQYV. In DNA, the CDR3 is TGTGCCAGCAGCCCGGGGACTAGCGGCTACGAGCAGTACGTC.

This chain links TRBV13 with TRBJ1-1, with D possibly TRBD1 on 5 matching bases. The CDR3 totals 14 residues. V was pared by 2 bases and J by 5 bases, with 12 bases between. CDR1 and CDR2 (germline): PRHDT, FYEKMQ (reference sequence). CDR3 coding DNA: TGTGCCAGCAGCTTATCCGGGGGAGGGACTGAAGCTTTCTTT. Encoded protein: CASSLSGGGTEAFF.

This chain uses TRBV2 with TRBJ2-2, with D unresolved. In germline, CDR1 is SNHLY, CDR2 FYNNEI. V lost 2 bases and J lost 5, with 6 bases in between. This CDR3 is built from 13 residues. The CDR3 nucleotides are TGTGCCAGCAGTGAACCTCTAACCGGGGAGCTGTTTTTT. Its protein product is CASSEPLTGELFF.

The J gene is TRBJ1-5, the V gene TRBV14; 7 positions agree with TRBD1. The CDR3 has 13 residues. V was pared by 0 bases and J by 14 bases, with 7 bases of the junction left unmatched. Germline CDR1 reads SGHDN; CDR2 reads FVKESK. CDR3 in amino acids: CASSQEIGQDKHF. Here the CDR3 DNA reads TGTGCCAGCAGCCAAGAAATCGGACAGGATAAGCATTTT.

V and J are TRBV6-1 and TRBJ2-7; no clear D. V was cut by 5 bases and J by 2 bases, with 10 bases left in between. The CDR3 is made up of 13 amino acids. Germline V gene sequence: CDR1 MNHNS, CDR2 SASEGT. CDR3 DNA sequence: TGTGCCAGCAGTTTCTCCACTACCTACGAGCAGTACGTC. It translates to CASSFSTTYEQYV.

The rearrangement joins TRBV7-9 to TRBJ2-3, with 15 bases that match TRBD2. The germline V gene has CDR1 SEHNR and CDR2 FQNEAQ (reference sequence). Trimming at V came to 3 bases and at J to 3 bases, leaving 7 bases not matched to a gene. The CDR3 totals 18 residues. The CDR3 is CASSFGTSGRRRTDTQYF. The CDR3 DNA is TGTGCCAGCAGCTTCGGGACTAGCGGGAGGAGGAGGACAGATACGCAGTATTTT. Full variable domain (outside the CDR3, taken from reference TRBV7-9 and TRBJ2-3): DTGVSQNPRHKITKRGQNVTFRCDPISEHNRLYWYRQTLGQGPEFLTYFQNEAQLEKSRLLSDRFSAERPKGSFSTLEIQRTEQGDSAMYLCASSFGTSGRRRTDTQYFGPGTRLTVL.

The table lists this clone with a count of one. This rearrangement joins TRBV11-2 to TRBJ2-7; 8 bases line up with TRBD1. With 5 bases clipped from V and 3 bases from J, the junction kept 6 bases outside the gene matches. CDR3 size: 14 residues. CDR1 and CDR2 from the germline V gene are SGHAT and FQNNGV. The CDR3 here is CASSLTDRGYEQYF. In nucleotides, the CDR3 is TGTGCCAGCAGCCTTACCGACAGGGGCTACGAGCAGTACTTC.